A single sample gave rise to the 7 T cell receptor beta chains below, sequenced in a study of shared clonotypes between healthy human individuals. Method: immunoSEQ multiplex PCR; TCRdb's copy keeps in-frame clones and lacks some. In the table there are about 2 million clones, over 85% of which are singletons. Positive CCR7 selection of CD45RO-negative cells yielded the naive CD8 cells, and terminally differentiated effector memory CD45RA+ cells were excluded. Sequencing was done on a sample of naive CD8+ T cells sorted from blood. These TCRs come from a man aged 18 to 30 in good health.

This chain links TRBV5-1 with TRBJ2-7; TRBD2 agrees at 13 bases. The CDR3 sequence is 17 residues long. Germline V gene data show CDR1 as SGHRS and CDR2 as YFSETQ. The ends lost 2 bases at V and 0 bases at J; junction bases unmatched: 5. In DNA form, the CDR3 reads TGCGCCAGCAGCTTAGGGGGACTAGCGGGAAGCTCCTACGAGCAGTACTTC. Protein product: CASSLGGLAGSSYEQYF.

CDR3 coding DNA: TGTGCCAGCACCCCAGGACTGGGAGAGGACGAGCAGTACTTC. Translation: CASTPGLGEDEQYF. This chain joins TRBV2 and TRBJ2-7; TRBD2 might be the D (5 bases). The V and J ends lost 7 bases and 5 bases respectively, with 18 bases between them. This CDR3 is 14 amino acids long. Germline V gene lookup returns CDR1 SNHLY and CDR2 FYNNEI.

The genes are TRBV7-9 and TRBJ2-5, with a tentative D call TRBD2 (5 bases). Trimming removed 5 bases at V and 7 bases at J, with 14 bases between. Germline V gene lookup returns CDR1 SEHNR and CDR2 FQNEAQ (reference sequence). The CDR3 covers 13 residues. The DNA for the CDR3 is TGTGCCAGCAGCCCGGCCATGGCGGGGACCCAGTACTTC. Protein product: CASSPAMAGTQYF.

The CDR3 coding sequence is TGTGCCAGCAGCTCATTGACAGGGATTAATGAAAAACTGTTTTTT. Residues: CASSSLTGINEKLFF. This chain links TRBV5-6 with TRBJ1-4, with TRBD1 matching over 7 bases. The germline V gene has CDR1 SGHDT and CDR2 YYEEEE. The length of the CDR3 is 15 residues. Trimming removed 3 bases from V and 4 bases from J; junction bases left unmatched: 6.

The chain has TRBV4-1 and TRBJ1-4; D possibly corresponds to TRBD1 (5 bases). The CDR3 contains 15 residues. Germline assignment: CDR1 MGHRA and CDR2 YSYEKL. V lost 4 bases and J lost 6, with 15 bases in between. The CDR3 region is CASSPREGLDEKLFF. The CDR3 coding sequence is TGCGCCAGCAGCCCCCGGGAGGGGTTAGATGAAAAACTGTTTTTT.

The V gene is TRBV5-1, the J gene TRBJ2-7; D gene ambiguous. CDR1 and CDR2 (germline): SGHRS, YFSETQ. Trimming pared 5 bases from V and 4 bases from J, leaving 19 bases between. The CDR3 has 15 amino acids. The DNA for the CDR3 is TGCGCCAGCAGGGAGAGCATGCCCCCGTCGTACGAGCAGTACTTC. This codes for CASRESMPPSYEQYF.

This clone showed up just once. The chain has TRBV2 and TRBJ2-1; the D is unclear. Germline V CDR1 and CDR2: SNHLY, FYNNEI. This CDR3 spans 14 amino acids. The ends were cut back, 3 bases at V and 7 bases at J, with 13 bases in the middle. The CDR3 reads CASSDTGTDNEQFF. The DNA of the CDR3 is TGTGCCAGCAGTGATACGGGTACGGATAATGAGCAGTTCTTC.